This T cell receptor (beta chain) comes out of a study of early T cells in non-severe SARS-CoV-2 infection. Study overall: Bulk RNA taken from unsorted whole blood was sequenced, leaving chains unpaired.

Attachment of unique molecular identifiers to individual cDNA molecules was performed. TCRdb processed the 5' RACE reads anew with MiXCR; each CDR3 protein has one entry. This sample carries approximately 85,000 distinct CDR3 sequences, 12% of them seen once, and the ten largest clones take approximately 7%. CDR1 is MNHEY and CDR2 is SVGEGT in the germline V gene. The CDR3 length is 16 residues. Trimming took 6 bases from V and 3 from J, leaving 18 bases between them. This clonotype was counted at least ten times. The antigen is not known. Findings and limits, study-wide: Anti-spike CD8 responses were favored in VDJdb matching, and private and CD4 specificities were missed.

The chain uses TRBV6-2 or TRBV6-3 and TRBJ1-5; D is possibly TRBD1 (5 bases). Sequencing was done on a sample of whole blood. The sequence derives from an adult who was a healthcare worker with PCR-confirmed SARS-CoV-2 infection or an uninfected control (not recorded which). This CDR3 is CASRHLWGTFNQPQHF. In DNA form, the CDR3 reads TGTGCCAGCAGGCATCTTTGGGGGACTTTCAATCAGCCCCAGCATTTT.